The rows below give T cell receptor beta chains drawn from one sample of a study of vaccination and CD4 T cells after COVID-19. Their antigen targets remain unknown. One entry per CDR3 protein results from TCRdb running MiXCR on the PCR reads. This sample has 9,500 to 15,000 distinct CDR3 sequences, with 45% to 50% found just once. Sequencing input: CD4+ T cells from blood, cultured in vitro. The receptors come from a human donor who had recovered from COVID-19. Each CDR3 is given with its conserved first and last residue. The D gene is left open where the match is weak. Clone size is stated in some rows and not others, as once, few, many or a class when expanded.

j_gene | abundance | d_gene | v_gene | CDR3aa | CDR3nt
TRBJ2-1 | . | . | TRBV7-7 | CASSLGGNLDEQFF | TGTGCTAGCAGCTTAGGCGGGAATCTAGATGAGCAGTTCTTC
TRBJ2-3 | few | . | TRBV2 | CASRPSTDTQYF | TGTGCCAGCAGGCCTAGCACAGATACGCAGTATTTT
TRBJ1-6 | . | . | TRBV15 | CATSRDRGRGGNSPLHF | TGTGCCACCAGCAGAGATAGGGGTAGGGGCGGAAATTCACCCCTCCACTTT
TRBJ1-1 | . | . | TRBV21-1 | CASSSFWERCVPLF | TGTGCCAGCAGCAGTTTTTGGGAGCGATGCGTCCCTCTTTTT
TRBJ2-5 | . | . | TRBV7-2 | CASSLVLQETQYF | TGTGCCAGCAGCTTAGTGTTACAAGAGACCCAGTACTTC
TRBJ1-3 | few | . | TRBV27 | CASRNPGGAGNTIYF | TGTGCCAGCAGAAACCCCGGCGGGGCTGGAAACACCATATATTTT
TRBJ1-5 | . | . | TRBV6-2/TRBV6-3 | CASSLQRGGNQPQHF | TGTGCCAGCTCCCTCCAAAGGGGTGGCAATCAGCCCCAGCATTTT
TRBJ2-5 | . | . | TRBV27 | CASSLGWGVQETQYF | TGTGCCAGCAGTTTAGGATGGGGGGTCCAAGAGACCCAGTACTTC
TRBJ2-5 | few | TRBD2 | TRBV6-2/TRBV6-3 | CASSSTSGNVKTQYF | TGTGCCAGCAGTTCGACTAGCGGGAATGTAAAGACCCAGTACTTC
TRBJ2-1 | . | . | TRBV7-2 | CASSLYTFPLEAEQFF | TGTGCCAGCAGCTTATATACCTTCCCCCTAGAGGCTGAGCAGTTCTTC
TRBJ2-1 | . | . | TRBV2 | CASKLFYLPYNEQFF | TGTGCCAGCAAACTATTCTATCTACCCTACAATGAGCAGTTCTTC
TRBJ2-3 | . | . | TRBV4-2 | CASSQAGPGEADTQYF | TGTGCCAGCAGCCAAGCTGGTCCAGGGGAGGCAGATACGCAGTATTTT
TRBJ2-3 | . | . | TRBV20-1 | CSARVIAERDPDTQYF | TGCAGTGCTAGAGTGATCGCGGAAAGAGACCCAGATACGCAGTATTTT
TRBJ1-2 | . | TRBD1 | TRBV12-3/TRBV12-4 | CASSSPGQGRGYGYTF | TGTGCCAGCAGTTCACCAGGACAGGGGAGAGGTTATGGCTACACCTTC
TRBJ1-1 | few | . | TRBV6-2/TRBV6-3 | CASRRQILDTEAFF | TGTGCCAGCAGGCGACAGATCCTAGACACTGAAGCTTTCTTT
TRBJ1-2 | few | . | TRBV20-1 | CSARGTAPGYTF | TGCAGTGCTAGAGGCACAGCCCCTGGCTACACCTTC